The rows below give T cell receptor beta chains drawn from one sample of a study of cytomegalovirus exposure and HLA in healthy donors. Repertoires were generated with immunoSEQ multiplex PCR, while TCRdb's copy carries only in-frame clones and drops some. The sample has approximately 49,000 clones, 85% to 95% seen once; the top ten hold approximately 1.4%. The sequencing sample was made of PBMCs. The receptors stem from a man between 18 and 29 years old in good health and CMV-seronegative. Each CDR3 is given with its conserved first and last residue. The D gene is left open where the match is weak. Clone sizes are given selectively: once, few, many, or a class where the clone is expanded.

v_gene	d_gene	abundance	j_gene	CDR3aa	CDR3nt
TRBV9	TRBD1	once	TRBJ2-7	CASSTSDRTYEQYF	TGTGCCAGCAGCACATCGGACAGGACGTACGAGCAGTACTTC
TRBV9	-	-	TRBJ2-7	CASSRDFNYEQYF	TGTGCCAGCAGCCGGGACTTTAACTACGAGCAGTACTTC
TRBV4-2	TRBD2	-	TRBJ2-3	CASSQEGGRRADTQYF	TGTGCCAGCAGCCAAGAAGGCGGGAGGAGGGCAGATACGCAGTATTTT
TRBV4-1	-	-	TRBJ2-1	CASSQNRYNEQFF	TGCGCCAGCAGCCAAAACAGGTACAATGAGCAGTTCTTC
TRBV19	-	once	TRBJ1-1	CASRSTAAGGTEAFF	TGTGCCAGTAGGTCAACGGCGGCGGGGGGGACTGAAGCTTTCTTT
TRBV7-8	TRBD2	-	TRBJ2-3	CASSLLSGRSDTQYF	TGTGCCAGCAGCTTGCTAAGCGGGAGGTCAGATACGCAGTATTTT
TRBV9	TRBD2	-	TRBJ2-3	CASSVAGTSGGDTQYF	TGTGCCAGCAGCGTAGCCGGGACTAGCGGAGGAGATACGCAGTATTTT
TRBV7-9	TRBD1	-	TRBJ2-7	CASSTGQGSLLEQYF	TGTGCCAGCAGCACCGGACAGGGGTCTTTGTTGGAGCAGTACTTC
TRBV5-4	-	-	TRBJ1-1	CASSLHGGAVAFF	TGTGCCAGCAGCTTGCACGGGGGGGCGGTGGCTTTCTTT
TRBV11-2	-	-	TRBJ2-2	CASSLVAAYTGELFF	TGTGCCAGCAGCTTAGTAGCGGCCTACACCGGGGAGCTGTTTTTT
TRBV6-4	-	-	TRBJ2-3	CASSEGVTSTDTQYF	TGTGCCAGCAGTGAAGGGGTAACTAGCACAGATACGCAGTATTTT
TRBV27	TRBD1	-	TRBJ2-7	CASSSGQGYEQYF	TGTGCCAGCAGTTCCGGACAGGGCTACGAGCAGTACTTC
TRBV10-2	-	-	TRBJ1-3	CASSESGGPNTIYF	TGCGCCAGCAGTGAGTCGGGGGGGCCGAACACCATATATTTT
TRBV7-9	-	-	TRBJ2-7	CASSLARGMDEQYF	TGTGCCAGCAGCTTAGCTAGGGGCATGGACGAGCAGTACTTC
TRBV6-5	TRBD1	-	TRBJ1-2	CASRTRDSNYGYTF	TGTGCCAGCAGAACCCGGGACAGCAACTATGGCTACACCTTC
TRBV11-2	TRBD2	-	TRBJ2-2	CASSPGPGLANTGELFF	TGTGCCAGCAGCCCAGGACCCGGACTAGCCAACACCGGGGAGCTGTTTTTT
TRBV12-5	-	-	TRBJ1-2	CASGLLVYGYTF	TGTGCTAGTGGTTTGCTTGTCTATGGCTACACCTTC
TRBV19	TRBD2	few	TRBJ2-1	CASSTLSGLGKNEQFF	TGTGCCAGTAGTACCCTTAGCGGGCTCGGAAAGAATGAGCAGTTCTTC
TRBV7-8	TRBD1	once	TRBJ2-2	CASSSRTGPGELFF	TGTGCCAGCAGCTCCAGGACAGGGCCCGGGGAGCTGTTTTTT
TRBV29-1	-	-	TRBJ2-1	CSVVSRNNEQFF	TGCAGCGTTGTATCTAGAAACAATGAGCAGTTCTTC
TRBV28	-	-	TRBJ2-2	CASFALRGAANTGELFF	TGTGCCAGCTTCGCATTACGCGGGGCGGCGAACACCGGGGAGCTGTTTTTT
TRBV28	TRBD1	-	TRBJ1-2	CASSSDRALGYTF	TGTGCCAGCAGTTCGGACAGGGCCCTAGGCTACACCTTC
TRBV12-5	-	-	TRBJ1-1	CASGPPGAREGAFF	TGTGCTAGTGGTCCCCCGGGAGCCCGCGAGGGAGCTTTCTTT
TRBV13	-	-	TRBJ1-2	CASSFTGHGGYTF	TGTGCCAGCAGCTTTACAGGCCACGGTGGCTACACCTTC
TRBV29-1	-	-	TRBJ2-7	CSVSVTGARYEQYF	TGCAGCGTTTCCGTAACGGGAGCTAGATACGAGCAGTACTTC
TRBV29-1	-	-	TRBJ2-7	CSVGSAAITYGQYF	TGCAGCGTTGGGTCAGCGGCGATAACCTACGGGCAGTACTTC
TRBV5-1	-	once	TRBJ2-5	CASSPSPTTRETQYF	TGCGCCAGCAGCCCCTCCCCTACGACAAGAGAGACCCAGTACTTC
TRBV28	-	-	TRBJ2-7	CASSLGGPFSYEQYF	TGTGCCAGCAGTTTAGGAGGGCCCTTCTCCTACGAGCAGTACTTC
TRBV6-5	-	-	TRBJ2-3	CASSYSVLAVQDTQYF	TGTGCCAGCAGTTACTCGGTACTAGCAGTGCAAGATACGCAGTATTTT
TRBV23-1	TRBD2	-	TRBJ2-1	CASSLSKGGGKNSYNEQFF	TGCGCCAGCAGTCTTTCCAAGGGCGGGGGAAAAAACTCCTACAATGAGCAGTTCTTC
TRBV19	-	-	TRBJ2-1	CASSIASGSEQFF	TGTGCCAGTAGTATCGCCAGCGGCAGTGAGCAGTTCTTC
TRBV27	-	-	TRBJ1-2	CASSLGQNYGYTF	TGTGCCAGCAGTTTGGGGCAGAACTATGGCTACACCTTC
TRBV7-3	TRBD1	-	TRBJ2-2	CASSLGQGYTGELFF	TGTGCCAGCAGCTTAGGACAGGGGTACACCGGGGAGCTGTTTTTT
TRBV2	-	-	TRBJ2-7	CASSGTSLSYEQYF	TGTGCCAGCAGTGGTACTAGTCTGTCCTACGAGCAGTACTTC
TRBV28	-	-	TRBJ1-2	CASSGTLDRNYGYTF	TGTGCCAGCAGTGGAACATTGGACAGAAACTATGGCTACACCTTC
TRBV4-2	TRBD1	-	TRBJ2-3	CASSPRTGDTDTQYF	TGTGCCAGCAGCCCCAGGACAGGAGATACAGATACGCAGTATTTT
TRBV2	-	-	TRBJ2-7	CASSEALLGHEQYF	TGTGCCAGCAGTGAAGCGCTTCTAGGTCACGAGCAGTACTTC
TRBV7-9	TRBD1	-	TRBJ1-5	CASSLASGTGRAQPQHF	TGTGCCAGCAGCTTAGCGTCCGGGACAGGGAGGGCTCAGCCCCAGCATTTT
TRBV28	TRBD2	-	TRBJ2-3	CASSSLISGLAELRLSTDTQYF	TGTGCCAGCAGTTCGCTCATCTCGGGACTAGCGGAGCTTCGCTTAAGCACAGATACGCAGTATTTT
TRBV6-5	-	once	TRBJ1-1	CASSETVNTEAFF	TGTGCCAGCAGCGAGACAGTGAACACTGAAGCTTTCTTT
TRBV18	TRBD2	-	TRBJ2-7	CASSPLSGRAFRSEQYF	TGTGCCAGCTCACCACTTAGCGGGAGGGCCTTCCGAAGCGAGCAGTACTTC
TRBV6-5	TRBD1	-	TRBJ1-5	CASSWTGGVDQPQHF	TGTGCCAGCAGCTGGACAGGGGGCGTCGATCAGCCCCAGCATTTT
TRBV29-1	TRBD2	-	TRBJ2-7	CSVVMLRDLREEGNEQYF	TGCAGCGTTGTGATGCTCAGGGATTTGCGGGAGGAAGGGAACGAGCAGTACTTC
TRBV6-6	TRBD2	-	TRBJ2-3	CASSSGLAGVNTQYF	TGTGCCAGCAGTTCAGGACTAGCGGGAGTTAATACGCAGTATTTT
TRBV5-4	TRBD2	-	TRBJ2-5	CASSPGGGPETQYF	TGTGCCAGCAGCCCCGGGGGGGGCCCAGAGACCCAGTACTTC